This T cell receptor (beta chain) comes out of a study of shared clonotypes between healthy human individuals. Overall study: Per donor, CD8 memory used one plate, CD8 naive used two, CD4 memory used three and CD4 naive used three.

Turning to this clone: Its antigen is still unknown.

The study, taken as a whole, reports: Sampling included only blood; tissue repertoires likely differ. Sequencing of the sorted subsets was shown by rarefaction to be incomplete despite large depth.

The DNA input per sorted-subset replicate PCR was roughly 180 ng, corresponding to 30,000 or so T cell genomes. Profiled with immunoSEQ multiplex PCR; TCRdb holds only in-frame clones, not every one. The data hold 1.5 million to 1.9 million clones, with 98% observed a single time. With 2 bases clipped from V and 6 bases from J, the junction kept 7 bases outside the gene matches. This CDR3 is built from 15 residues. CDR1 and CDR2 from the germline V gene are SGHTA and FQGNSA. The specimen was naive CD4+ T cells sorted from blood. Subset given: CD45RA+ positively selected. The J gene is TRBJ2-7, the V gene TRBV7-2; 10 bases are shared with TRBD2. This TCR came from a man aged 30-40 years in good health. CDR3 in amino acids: CASSLPLAGFGEQYF. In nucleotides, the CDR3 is TGTGCCAGCAGCTTACCACTAGCGGGATTCGGCGAGCAGTACTTC.